A single sample gave rise to the 30 T cell receptor beta chains below, sequenced in a study of blood T cell repertoires in COVID-19. Only in-frame clones appear in the TCRdb table, and some are missing; sequencing was by immunoSEQ multiplex PCR. The data show 83,000 or so clones, with approximately 82% seen just once and 21% held by the top ten. The material sequenced was peripheral blood. These receptor sequences come from a human donor in a cohort sampled during active COVID-19.

This clone was recorded once. The CDR3 loop reads CASSPYGRGLDTEAFF. CDR3 in DNA: TGTGCCAGCAGCCCCTATGGCAGGGGGCTCGACACTGAAGCTTTCTTT. The V gene is TRBV11-2, the J gene TRBJ1-1; 8 bases agree with TRBD1. The V gene's germline CDR1 is SGHAT and CDR2 FQNNGV. CDR3 length: 16 residues. Trimming took 5 bases from V and 3 from J; bases not matched to a gene: 11.

This chain connects TRBV27 to TRBJ2-7, with D possibly being TRBD2 (5 bases). Deletions cut 2 bases from V and 2 bases from J, with 10 bases between. Germline CDR1 MNHEY, CDR2 SMNVEV (reference sequence). The CDR3 covers 14 residues. The CDR3 reads CASSLVGSTYEQYF. The CDR3 DNA is TGTGCCAGCAGTTTAGTGGGGAGCACCTACGAGCAGTACTTC.

The rearrangement uses TRBV15 and TRBJ2-3; 8 bases fit TRBD2. V was pared by 6 bases and J by 2 bases, with 7 bases of the junction left unmatched. Germline V lookup: CDR1 LNHNV, CDR2 YYDKDF (reference sequence). The CDR3 has 15 residues. CDR3 loop: CATSRSGGLTDTQYF. The CDR3 coding sequence is TGTGCCACCAGTCGCAGCGGGGGCCTCACAGATACGCAGTATTTT.

The table lists this clone with a few counts. The chain recombines TRBV6-2 or TRBV6-3 with TRBJ2-5; 7 bases line up with TRBD1. CDR3 length equals 16 residues. CDR1 MNHEY and CDR2 SVGEGT come from the germline V gene. With 5 bases clipped from V and 5 bases from J, the junction kept 14 bases outside the gene matches. The CDR3 here is CASSTEQGPSGETQYF. The CDR3 DNA reads TGTGCCAGCAGTACAGAACAGGGGCCATCTGGGGAGACCCAGTACTTC.

The V gene is TRBV18, the J gene TRBJ2-3; 16 bases fit TRBD2. The J segment lost 4 bases and the V segment lost 6 bases, leaving 4 bases of the junction unmatched. In germline, CDR1 is KGHSH, CDR2 LQKENI. The CDR3 runs to 16 residues. CDR3 loop: CASSSGLAGGSDTQYF. In nucleotides, the CDR3 is TGTGCCAGCTCTTCGGGACTAGCGGGGGGGTCAGATACGCAGTATTTT.

The chain employs TRBV30 and TRBJ1-3, with 8 positions matching TRBD1. This CDR3 has 15 residues. V shed 0 bases and J 4 bases; nucleotides not matched to a gene: 5. Germline CDR1 is GTSNPN and CDR2 is SVGIG (reference sequence). CDR3 sequence reads: CAWSVPGGLGNTIYF. CDR3 DNA sequence: TGTGCCTGGAGTGTACCAGGGGGCTTGGGAAACACCATATATTTT.

The gene calls are TRBV7-3 and TRBJ1-1, with TRBD1 matching over 8 bases. The germline V gene encodes CDR1 SGHTA and CDR2 FQGTGA. Trimming took 4 bases from V and 10 from J; bases not matched to a gene: 8. The CDR3 is 13 residues long. The CDR3 spells CASSSRTGSGAFF. CDR3 coding DNA: TGTGCCAGCAGCTCAAGGACAGGGTCCGGAGCTTTCTTT.

The genes are TRBV11-2 and TRBJ1-3; TRBD1 agrees at 8 bases. The CDR3 covers 14 residues. With 7 bases clipped from V and 8 bases from J, the junction kept 10 bases outside the gene matches. Looked up from germline, CDR1 is SGHAT and CDR2 is FQNNGV. In nucleotides, the CDR3 is TGTGCCAGCACCGTGACAGGGGCCGGGGACACCATATATTTT. Translated: CASTVTGAGDTIYF.

This chain links TRBV19 with TRBJ1-2; 8 bases line up with TRBD1. The CDR3 has 15 residues. V lost 4 bases, J lost 8 bases, and 12 bases stayed unmatched. Germline V gene sequence: CDR1 LNHDA, CDR2 SQIVND (reference sequence). In DNA, the CDR3 is TGTGCCAGTAGTAGTCGGGGACAGGCTACGTCCGGCTACACCTTC. This encodes CASSSRGQATSGYTF.

The V and J genes are TRBV27 and TRBJ2-7, with unresolved D. Trimming pared 6 bases from V and 0 bases from J, leaving 12 bases between. Germline V gene lookup returns CDR1 MNHEY and CDR2 SMNVEV (reference sequence). The CDR3 is 14 residues long. CDR3: CASRTQLLSYEQYF. The DNA for the CDR3 is TGTGCCAGCAGGACTCAGTTACTCTCCTACGAGCAGTACTTC.

The V and J genes are TRBV2 and TRBJ2-7; maybe TRBD1 (7 bases). The CDR3 sequence is 14 residues long. V gave up 10 bases and J gave up 2 bases, with 18 bases separating them. CDR1 SNHLY and CDR2 FYNNEI come from the germline V gene. DNA for the CDR3: TGTGCCACCAGGGGGGCAGCGCTAACCTACGAGCAGTACTTC. It codes for CATRGAALTYEQYF.

This sequence joins TRBV28 and TRBJ1-1; 7 bases line up with TRBD1. The V gene's germline CDR1 is MDHEN and CDR2 SYDVKM. This CDR3 has 15 amino acids. J was trimmed by 2 bases and V by 5 bases; bases with no gene match: 8. This chain's CDR3 is CASSRGGTVNTEAFF. The CDR3 coding sequence is TGTGCCAGCAGTAGAGGCGGGACAGTTAACACTGAAGCTTTCTTT. Combining the CDR3 with reference TRBV28 and TRBJ1-1 gives the whole variable domain DVKVTQSSRYLVKRTGEKVFLECVQDMDHENMFWYRQDPGLGLRLIYFSYDVKMKEKGDIPEGYSVSREKKERFSLILESASTNQTSMYLCASSRGGTVNTEAFFGQGTRLTVV.

V and J are TRBV5-4 and TRBJ2-2, with D maybe TRBD2 (5 bases). Trimming pared 5 bases from V and 4 bases from J, leaving 18 bases between. The CDR3 extends over 16 amino acids. Looked up from germline, CDR1 is SGHNT and CDR2 is YYREEE (reference sequence). CDR3 in amino acids: CASRERDFVGTGELFF. CDR3 coding DNA: TGTGCCAGCAGGGAGAGGGATTTTGTTGGCACCGGGGAGCTGTTTTTT.

The chain couples TRBV5-1 to TRBJ1-4; 9 bases are shared with TRBD1. The CDR3 is 14 amino acids. Per the germline V gene, CDR1 is SGHRS and CDR2 is YFSETQ. The V and J ends lost 3 bases and 5 bases, in that order; junction bases with no gene match: 2. CDR3 amino acids: CASSSGTGNEKLFF. For the CDR3, the DNA is TGCGCCAGCAGCTCCGGGACAGGGAATGAAAAACTGTTTTTT.

The V and J genes are TRBV9 and TRBJ1-3; D is ambiguous. Germline CDR1 and CDR2: SGDLS and YYNGEE. The CDR3 has 14 amino acids. V was trimmed by 4 bases and J by 0 bases, leaving 8 bases between them. Here the CDR3 reads CASSQDTSGNTIYF. The CDR3 DNA reads TGTGCCAGCAGCCAAGACACCTCTGGAAACACCATATATTTT.

This clone was counted only a few times. The J gene is TRBJ1-5, the V gene TRBV7-2, with D perhaps TRBD1 (5 bases). Germline CDR1 and CDR2: SGHTA and FQGNSA. Trimming pared 5 bases from V and 5 bases from J, leaving 10 bases between. The CDR3 runs 13 residues. CDR3 sequence: CASSPGGDQPQHF. The CDR3 nucleotides read TGTGCCAGCAGCCCCGGGGGGGATCAGCCCCAGCATTTT.

The CDR3 spells CASSTRQGGSYEQYF. In nucleotides, the CDR3 is TGTGCCAGCAGCACTAGACAGGGGGGCTCCTACGAGCAGTACTTC. This chain uses TRBV6-5 with TRBJ2-7; 9 bases are shared with TRBD1. Trimming at V came to 6 bases and at J to 0 bases, leaving 6 bases not matched to a gene. This CDR3 comprises 15 residues. Germline CDR1 reads MNHEY; CDR2 reads SVGAGI.

This chain links TRBV19 with TRBJ2-5, with 9 bases matching TRBD1. Germline V gene lookup returns CDR1 LNHDA and CDR2 SQIVND (reference sequence). J gave up 4 bases and V 5 bases, and 8 bases lay outside the gene matches. The CDR3 consists of 15 residues. This CDR3 reads CASSDGGTGRETQYF. The CDR3 bases are TGTGCCAGTAGTGACGGGGGGACAGGGAGAGAGACCCAGTACTTC.

The genes are TRBV7-9 and TRBJ2-5; D possibly corresponds to TRBD1 (5 bases). The germline V gene has CDR1 SEHNR and CDR2 FQNEAQ (reference sequence). The ends were cut back, 7 bases at V and 7 bases at J, with 19 bases in the middle. The CDR3 has 14 residues. CDR3 residues: CASTPSGPRATQYF. Written as DNA, the CDR3 is TGTGCCAGCACCCCGTCGGGCCCCAGGGCGACCCAGTACTTC.

This chain joins TRBV7-9 and TRBJ1-5; D remains ambiguous. CDR1 SEHNR and CDR2 FQNEAQ come from the germline V gene (reference sequence). The CDR3 has 13 residues. Trimming pared 5 bases from V and 0 bases from J, leaving 5 bases between. CDR3 sequence: CASSPLSNQPQHF. DNA of the CDR3: TGTGCCAGCAGCCCCCTTAGCAATCAGCCCCAGCATTTT.

This chain uses TRBV5-8 with TRBJ2-5; TRBD1 matches at 8 bases. This CDR3 spans 13 amino acids. V trimming: 6 bases; J trimming: 3 bases; junction bases outside the gene matches: 4. Germline V gene sequence: CDR1 SGHTS, CDR2 YDEGEE. CDR3 bases: TGTGCCAGCATCCAGACAGGGGAAGAGACCCAGTACTTC. It translates to CASIQTGEETQYF. The complete variable domain, with remaining parts taken from reference TRBV5-8 and TRBJ2-5, reads EAGVTQSPTHLIKTRGQQATLRCSPISGHTSVYWYQQALGLGLQFLLWYDEGEERNRGNFPPRFSGRQFPNYSSELNVNALELEDSALYLCASIQTGEETQYFGPGTRLLVL.

The rearrangement joins TRBV6-5 to TRBJ1-1; no reliable D call. This CDR3 is built from 14 residues. V was cut by 7 bases and J by 0 bases, with 12 bases left in between. The germline V gene encodes CDR1 MNHEY and CDR2 SVGAGI. DNA of the CDR3: TGTGCCAGCACCAGAGGAGCCATGAACACTGAAGCTTTCTTT. This sequence encodes CASTRGAMNTEAFF.

Regarding this clone: Other DNA sequences in the sample encode the same CDR3. The chain has TRBV19 and TRBJ2-1, with TRBD1 identical over 8 bases. CDR3 length: 15 amino acids. Germline V gene data show CDR1 as LNHDA and CDR2 as SQIVND (reference sequence). With V trimmed by 0 bases and J by 3 bases, 1 base remained unmatched. CDR3 sequence: CASSIEGTGYNEQFF. The CDR3 coding sequence is TGTGCCAGTAGTATAGAGGGGACAGGCTACAATGAGCAGTTCTTC. The whole variable domain, remainder taken from reference TRBV19 and TRBJ2-1, is DGGITQSPKYLFRKEGQNVTLSCEQNLNHDAMYWYRQDPGQGLRLIYYSQIVNDFQKGDIAEGYSVSREKKESFPLTVTSAQKNPTAFYLCASSIEGTGYNEQFFGPGTRLTVL.

This clone appeared a few times. The chain is built from TRBV5-1 and TRBJ2-1; possibly TRBD1 for D (5 bases). Germline V gives CDR1 SGHRS, CDR2 YFSETQ. There are 15 residues in the CDR3. V was clipped by 2 bases and J by 6 bases, with 15 bases between them. The CDR3 sequence: CASSLRAGMANEQFF. CDR3 bases: TGCGCCAGCAGCTTAAGGGCAGGGATGGCCAATGAGCAGTTCTTC.

The chain has TRBV4-1 and TRBJ2-1, with 8 bases fitting TRBD2. The CDR3 runs 16 residues. Losses at the gene ends were 3 bases for V and 7 bases for J; bases not matched to a gene: 11. Germline V gene lookup returns CDR1 MGHRA and CDR2 YSYEKL. CDR3 nucleotide sequence: TGCGCCAGCAGCCAGCTCGGGGGGGCCTCGAGAAATGAGCAGTTCTTC. Its translation is CASSQLGGASRNEQFF.

The CDR3 is CASSPTDSGANVLTF. For the CDR3, the DNA is TGTGCCAGCAGCCCTACAGACTCTGGGGCCAACGTCCTGACTTTC. The rearrangement links TRBV3-1 (or the pseudogene TRBV3-2) to TRBJ2-6; no firm D call. This CDR3 has 15 amino acids. Germline assignment: CDR1 LGHDT and CDR2 YNNKEL (reference sequence). The germline V and J ends were trimmed by 4 bases and 0 bases, with 7 bases remaining between them.

This clone turned up a few times. J is TRBJ2-7 and V is TRBV5-4, with D maybe TRBD1 (7 bases). The V end was cut by 4 bases, the J end by 6 bases, with 20 bases between. CDR3 size: 15 residues. CDR1 and CDR2 from the germline V gene are SGHNT and YYREEE (reference sequence). This chain's CDR3 is CASSPWTGGASEQYF. DNA for the CDR3: TGTGCCAGCAGCCCCTGGACAGGAGGGGCTTCCGAGCAGTACTTC.

This rearrangement joins TRBV5-8 to TRBJ2-3; tentatively, D is TRBD2 (7 bases). The germline CDR1 and CDR2 sequences are SGHTS and YDEGEE. CDR3 length: 16 amino acids. Trimming shortened V by 1 base and J by 2 bases, and 14 bases separated the two germline ends. This chain's CDR3 is CASSLRGAGHTDTQYF. CDR3 nucleotide sequence: TGTGCCAGCAGCTTGCGGGGGGCAGGACACACAGATACGCAGTATTTT.

The chain joins TRBV2 to TRBJ1-5, with unresolved D. In germline, CDR1 is SNHLY, CDR2 FYNNEI. Deletions cut 4 bases from V and 6 bases from J, with 16 bases between. CDR3 length: 15 residues. The CDR3 loop is CASSGPADGAQPQHF. Written as DNA, the CDR3 is TGTGCCAGCAGTGGGCCGGCAGATGGAGCTCAGCCCCAGCATTTT.

CDR3 loop: CASSLHEGGNRETQYF. The CDR3 DNA sequence: TGTGCCAGCAGCTTACACGAAGGGGGCAACCGGGAGACCCAGTACTTC. The V and J genes are TRBV7-9 and TRBJ2-5; 7 bases are shared with TRBD1. The CDR3 runs 16 residues. The trim removed 2 bases at V and 5 bases at J, leaving 11 bases unmatched. The germline V gene has CDR1 SEHNR and CDR2 FQNEAQ (reference sequence).